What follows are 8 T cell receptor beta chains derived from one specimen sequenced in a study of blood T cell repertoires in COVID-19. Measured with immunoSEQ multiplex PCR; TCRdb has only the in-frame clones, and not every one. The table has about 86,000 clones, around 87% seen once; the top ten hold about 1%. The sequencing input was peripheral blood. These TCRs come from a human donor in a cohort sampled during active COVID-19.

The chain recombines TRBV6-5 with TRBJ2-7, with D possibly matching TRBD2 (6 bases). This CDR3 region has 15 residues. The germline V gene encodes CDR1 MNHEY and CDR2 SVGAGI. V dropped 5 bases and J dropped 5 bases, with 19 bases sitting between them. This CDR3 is CASSLVRDPAHEQYF. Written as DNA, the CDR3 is TGTGCCAGCAGTCTGGTGCGGGACCCCGCCCACGAGCAGTACTTC.

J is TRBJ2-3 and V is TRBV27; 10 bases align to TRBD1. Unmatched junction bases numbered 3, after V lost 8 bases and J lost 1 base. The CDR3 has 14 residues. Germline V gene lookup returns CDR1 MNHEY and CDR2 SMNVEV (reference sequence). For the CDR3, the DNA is TGTGCCAGCGAGGACAGGGGGGGCACAGATACGCAGTATTTT. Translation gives CASEDRGGTDTQYF.

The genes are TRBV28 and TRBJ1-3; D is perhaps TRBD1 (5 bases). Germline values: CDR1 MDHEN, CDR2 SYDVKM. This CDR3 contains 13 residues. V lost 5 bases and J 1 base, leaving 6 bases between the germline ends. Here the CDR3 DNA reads TGTGCCAGCAGTAGGGGATCTGGAAACACCATATATTTT. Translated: CASSRGSGNTIYF.

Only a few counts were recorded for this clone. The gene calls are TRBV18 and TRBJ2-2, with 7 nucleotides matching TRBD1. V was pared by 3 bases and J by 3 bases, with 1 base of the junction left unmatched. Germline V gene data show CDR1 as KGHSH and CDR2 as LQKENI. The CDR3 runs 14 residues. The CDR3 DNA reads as TGTGCCAGCTCACCGGGACAGTACACCGGGGAGCTGTTTTTT. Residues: CASSPGQYTGELFF.

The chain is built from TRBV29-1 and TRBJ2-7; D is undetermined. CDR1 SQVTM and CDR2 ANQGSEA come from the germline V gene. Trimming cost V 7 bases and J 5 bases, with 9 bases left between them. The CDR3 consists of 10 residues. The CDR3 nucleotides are TGCAGCGCCTCCGAGGACGAGCAGTACTTC. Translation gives CSASEDEQYF.

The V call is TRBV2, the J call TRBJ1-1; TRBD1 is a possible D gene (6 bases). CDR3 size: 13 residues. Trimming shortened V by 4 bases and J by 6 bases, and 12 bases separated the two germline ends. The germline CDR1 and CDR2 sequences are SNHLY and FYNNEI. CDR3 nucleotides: TGTGCCAGCAGTGGGGGGAGGGGGTCTGAAGCTTTCTTT. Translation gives CASSGGRGSEAFF.

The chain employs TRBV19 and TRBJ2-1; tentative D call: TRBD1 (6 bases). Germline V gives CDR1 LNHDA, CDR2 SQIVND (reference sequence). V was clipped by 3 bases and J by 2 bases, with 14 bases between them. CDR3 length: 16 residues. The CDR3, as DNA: TGTGCCAGTAGTATCCGAGCCGGGACAACCTACAATGAGCAGTTCTTC. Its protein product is CASSIRAGTTYNEQFF.

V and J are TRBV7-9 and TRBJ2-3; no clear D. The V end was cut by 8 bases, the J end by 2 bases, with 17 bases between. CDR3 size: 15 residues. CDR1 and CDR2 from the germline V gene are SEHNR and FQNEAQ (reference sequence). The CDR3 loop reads CASAEHFFDTDTQYF. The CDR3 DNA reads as TGTGCCAGCGCCGAGCACTTCTTTGACACAGATACGCAGTATTTT.